Detailed here is one T cell receptor (beta chain). The CDR3 is 14 residues long. Trimming shortened V by 1 base and J by 7 bases, and 10 bases separated the two germline ends. The germline gives CDR1 LGHNA, CDR2 YNFKEQ. The data were produced by immunoSEQ multiplex PCR, yet TCRdb's version contains in-frame clones alone and is incomplete. This table has roughly 35,000 clones, 90% to 95% appearing once. The data originate from a study of T cell changes during pregnancy in multiple sclerosis. The sample was CD4+ T cells from peripheral blood mononuclear cells, taken in the third trimester of pregnancy. The clonotype comes from a female donor in good health, enrolled as a control in a pregnancy study. The chain employs TRBV4-2 and TRBJ1-4, with a possible D match to TRBD1 (6 bases). The DNA for the CDR3 is TGTGCCAGCAGCCAAGCTCAGGGGACTGAAAAACTGTTTTTT. It is translated as CASSQAQGTEKLFF.